The clone carrying this TCR beta chain was detected only once. Its antigen is undetermined. This sample is drawn from a study of cytomegalovirus exposure and HLA in healthy donors. Overall study findings and caveats: The classifier, whose performance was assessed in both the original and validation cohorts, reportedly diagnosed cytomegalovirus status with high specificity and sensitivity. Follow-up analysis found HLA locus-dependent TCR association rates, highest for DRB1 and lowest for HLA-C.

Amplification used 60 Vbeta primers and 13 Jbeta primers. Study processing details: There were 70 million to 95 million unique TCR beta chains by a later count, and 10 million to 12 million of them were shared. Here immunoSEQ multiplex PCR was the method, and the copy in TCRdb shows in-frame clones only, minus some. The DNA was the basis for D and trimming; V, J and clone size are from that table. The table shows approximately 100,000 clones, with over 70% occurring only once. V lost 2 bases to trimming and J lost 3 bases; unmatched junction nucleotides: 7. CDR1 and CDR2 (germline): SGHNT, YENEEA. The CDR3 length is 16 residues.

Sequenced input: PBMCs. This sequence joins TRBV11-3 and TRBJ2-5, with 9 bases aligning to TRBD1. The clonotype comes from a female donor in good health and CMV-seronegative. The CDR3: CASSLTRGTGKETQYF. The CDR3 DNA reads TGTGCCAGCAGCTTAACTAGGGGGACAGGGAAAGAGACCCAGTACTTC.